These 9 T cell receptor beta chains were sequenced from one sample in a study of T cell changes during pregnancy in multiple sclerosis. Here immunoSEQ multiplex PCR was the method, and the copy in TCRdb shows in-frame clones only, minus some. The profile shows some 120,000 clones, 93% of them singletons. The source was peripheral blood, collected before pregnancy. These TCRs come from a female donor with multiple sclerosis, enrolled in a pregnancy study.

J is TRBJ2-5 and V is TRBV19; 7 nucleotides agree with TRBD1. Unmatched junction bases numbered 5, after V lost 6 bases and J lost 1 base. The CDR3 has 14 amino acids. CDR1 and CDR2 (germline): LNHDA, SQIVND (reference sequence). This CDR3 is CASRPTGPQETQYF. CDR3 DNA: TGTGCCAGTAGACCGACAGGGCCCCAAGAGACCCAGTACTTC.

This clone appeared once. CDR3 nucleotide sequence: TGTGCCAGCAGTGACCAGACAGGGGCAAATGAAAAACTGTTTTTT. It is translated as CASSDQTGANEKLFF. The chain carries TRBV6-1 and TRBJ1-4; 8 nucleotides match TRBD1. Germline CDR1 is MNHNS and CDR2 is SASEGT. This CDR3 comprises 15 residues. Losses at the gene ends were 3 bases for V and 5 bases for J; bases not matched to a gene: 5.

A word on this clone: The sample carries other DNA sequences with the same CDR3. The gene calls are TRBV28 and TRBJ2-7; D is perhaps TRBD1 (6 bases). CDR1 and CDR2 from the germline V gene are MDHEN and SYDVKM. Deletions cut 7 bases from V and 6 bases from J, with 16 bases between. The CDR3 spans 13 residues. The CDR3 nucleotides read TGTGCCAGCACCCTTCCACAGGGTGTCGAGCAGTACTTC. Translated: CASTLPQGVEQYF.

The chain recombines TRBV28 with TRBJ2-4; TRBD1 agrees at 8 bases. J was trimmed by 1 base and V by 4 bases; bases with no gene match: 6. CDR3 length equals 16 residues. CDR1 MDHEN and CDR2 SYDVKM come from the germline V gene. The CDR3 loop reads CASSSWTGRAKNIQYF. The CDR3 nucleotides read TGTGCCAGCAGTTCCTGGACAGGGCGGGCCAAAAACATTCAGTACTTC.

The chain joins TRBV18 to TRBJ1-2, with 9 bases identical to TRBD1. J was trimmed by 2 bases and V by 0 bases; bases with no gene match: 7. Germline CDR1 reads KGHSH; CDR2 reads LQKENI. The CDR3 is 17 amino acids. In DNA, the CDR3 is TGTGCCAGCTCACCACCGGACAGGGGTGTGGGAAACTATGGCTACACCTTC. It encodes CASSPPDRGVGNYGYTF.

V usage is TRBV14 and J usage is TRBJ2-7; TRBD1 might be the D (6 bases). V lost 4 bases and J 3 bases, leaving 13 bases between the germline ends. Germline lookup yields CDR1 SGHDN and CDR2 FVKESK. CDR3 length equals 14 residues. The CDR3: CASSRTGRIYEQYF. Written as DNA, the CDR3 is TGTGCCAGCAGCCGCACAGGGAGAATCTACGAGCAGTACTTC.

The chain couples TRBV21-1 to TRBJ2-7; the table's D gene call, TRBD1, was not cross checked with the DNA. TRBV21-1 is a recognized pseudogene. The CDR3 spans 16 residues. The CDR3 spells CASSTRITGVPYEQYF. The CDR3 DNA reads as TGTGCCAGCAGCACGCGGATAACAGGGGTTCCCTACGAGCAGTACTTC.

V and J are TRBV7-3 and TRBJ2-7, with TRBD2 matching 8 bases. Germline values: CDR1 SGHTA, CDR2 FQGTGA. Losses at the gene ends were 3 bases for V and 4 bases for J; bases not matched to a gene: 5. The CDR3 has 14 amino acids. Written as DNA, the CDR3 is TGTGCCAGCAGCTTGGACCCTAGCGGGTACGAGCAGTACTTC. Its protein is CASSLDPSGYEQYF.

V and J are TRBV7-9 and TRBJ2-7; the match to TRBD2 covers 8 bases. Germline lookup yields CDR1 SEHNR and CDR2 FQNEAQ (reference sequence). The length of the CDR3 is 16 residues. V gave up 1 base and J gave up 1 base; unmatched junction bases: 6. Here the CDR3 reads CASSLGRGVGSYEQYF. CDR3 nucleotide sequence: TGTGCCAGCAGCTTAGGGCGGGGGGTAGGATCCTACGAGCAGTACTTC.